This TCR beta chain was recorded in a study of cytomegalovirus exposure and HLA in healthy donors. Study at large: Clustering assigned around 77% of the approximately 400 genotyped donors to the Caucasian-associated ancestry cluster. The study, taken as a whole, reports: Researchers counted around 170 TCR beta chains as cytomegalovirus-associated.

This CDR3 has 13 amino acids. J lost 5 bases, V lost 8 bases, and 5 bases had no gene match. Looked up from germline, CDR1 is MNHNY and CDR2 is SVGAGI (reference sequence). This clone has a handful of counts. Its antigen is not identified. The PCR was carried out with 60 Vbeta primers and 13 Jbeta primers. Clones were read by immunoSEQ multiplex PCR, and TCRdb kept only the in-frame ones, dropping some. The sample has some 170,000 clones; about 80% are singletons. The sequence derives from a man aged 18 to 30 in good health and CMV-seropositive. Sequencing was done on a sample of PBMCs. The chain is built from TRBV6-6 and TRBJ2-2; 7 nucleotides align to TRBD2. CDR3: CASEGLETGELFF. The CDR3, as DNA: TGTGCCAGCGAAGGACTAGAAACCGGGGAGCTGTTTTTT.